Shown below are 15 T cell receptor beta chains from a single sample sequenced in a study of shared T cell receptors in the human thymus. Repertoires were generated with immunoSEQ multiplex PCR, while TCRdb's copy carries only in-frame clones and drops some. The table records roughly 660,000 clones, roughly 90% of them present only once. The sample was also reused in another study, on human thymus T cells.

The sequenced sample consisted of thymocytes. Receptors were obtained from a boy in the first two years of life with a congenital heart defect.

V usage is TRBV7-2 and J usage is TRBJ2-7; 7 nucleotides line up with TRBD2. This CDR3 region has 14 residues. V lost 1 base and J lost 4; bases outside the gene matches: 4. Per germline, CDR1 SGHTA and CDR2 FQGNSA. CDR3 DNA sequence: TGTGCCAGCAGCTTAGGGGGGAGGGAATACGAGCAGTACTTC. Its protein product is CASSLGGREYEQYF.

The chain carries TRBV7-3 and TRBJ2-7; D gene unclear. Germline V CDR1 and CDR2: SGHTA, FQGTGA. With 0 bases removed from V and 3 bases from J, the gap between germline ends came to 6 bases. The CDR3 runs 13 residues. The CDR3 sequence is CASSLTPGYEQYF. The CDR3 nucleotides are TGTGCCAGCAGCTTAACCCCCGGCTACGAGCAGTACTTC.

The chain recombines TRBV7-9 with TRBJ2-7, with D unclear. The V and J ends lost 8 bases and 0 bases respectively, with 8 bases between them. Per the germline V gene, CDR1 is SEHNR and CDR2 is FQNEAQ (reference sequence). The CDR3 is made up of 12 amino acids. The CDR3 loop reads CASGDTSYEQYF. The CDR3 coding sequence is TGTGCCAGCGGCGACACCTCCTACGAGCAGTACTTC.

The chain carries TRBV5-6 and TRBJ2-6; TRBD2 matches at 13 bases. The CDR3 sequence is 18 residues long. Unmatched junction bases numbered 5, after V lost 2 bases and J lost 3 bases. Per the germline V gene, CDR1 is SGHDT and CDR2 is YYEEEE. The CDR3 bases are TGTGCCAGCAGCTTTCACGGACTAGCGGGAGATGGGGCCAACGTCCTGACTTTC. Its protein is CASSFHGLAGDGANVLTF.

The chain links TRBV7-9 to TRBJ1-2, with TRBD1 matching over 9 bases. The J segment lost 8 bases and the V segment lost 4 bases, leaving 11 bases of the junction unmatched. The CDR3 has 15 amino acids. Germline assignment: CDR1 SEHNR and CDR2 FQNEAQ (reference sequence). The CDR3 loop reads CASSSPNRDREGYTF. The CDR3, as DNA: TGTGCCAGCAGCTCGCCCAACCGGGACAGGGAGGGCTACACCTTC.

V is TRBV6-5 and J is TRBJ1-5; 8 bases are shared with TRBD1. Losses at the gene ends were 0 bases for V and 6 bases for J; bases not matched to a gene: 4. In germline, CDR1 is MNHEY, CDR2 SVGAGI. The CDR3 is 15 residues long. In DNA form, the CDR3 reads TGTGCCAGCAGTTACTCGGGACAGGCGGGTCAGCCCCAGCATTTT. It specifies CASSYSGQAGQPQHF.

The V and J genes are TRBV7-4 and TRBJ1-1; the match to TRBD1 covers 10 bases. The CDR3 has 15 amino acids. Germline V gene sequence: CDR1 SGHVT, CDR2 SQSDAQ. Unmatched junction bases numbered 6, after V lost 3 bases and J lost 5 bases. CDR3 bases: TGTGCCAGCAGCTTCCCCTGGACAGGGGGGACTGAAGCTTTCTTT. Translating gives CASSFPWTGGTEAFF.

The chain employs TRBV4-3 and TRBJ2-2; unclear D gene. Germline CDR1 reads LGHNA; CDR2 reads YSLEER. The CDR3 consists of 15 residues. Trimming removed 0 bases at V and 6 bases at J, with 11 bases between. In nucleotides, the CDR3 is TGCGCCAGCAGCCAAGAGAGAGGTAGTCCCGGGGAGCTGTTTTTT. It translates to CASSQERGSPGELFF.

The chain carries TRBV28 and TRBJ2-6; TRBD2 matches at 7 bases. V lost 7 bases, J lost 0 bases, and 12 bases stayed unmatched. CDR1 and CDR2 from the germline V gene are MDHEN and SYDVKM. The CDR3 runs to 18 residues. The CDR3 loop is CASNPREGIPSGANVLTF. Written as DNA, the CDR3 is TGTGCCAGCAACCCAAGGGAGGGCATTCCCTCTGGGGCCAACGTCCTGACTTTC.

CDR3 in amino acids: CASSKFRDQQGNTEAFF. The CDR3 DNA follows: TGTGCCAGCAGCAAATTCCGGGATCAACAGGGGAACACTGAAGCTTTCTTT. The chain has TRBV21-1 and TRBJ1-1; the D call TRBD1 from the table was never checked on the DNA. TRBV21-1 is marked as a pseudogene. This CDR3 has 17 amino acids.

This clone is a singleton in its sample. The CDR3 sequence: CASSPMLDYEQYF. The DNA for the CDR3 is TGTGCCAGCAGCCCGATGTTAGATTACGAGCAGTACTTC. This rearrangement joins TRBV2 to TRBJ2-7; D is unclear. Germline assignment: CDR1 SNHLY and CDR2 FYNNEI. This CDR3 contains 13 residues. V lost 6 bases, J lost 4 bases, and 13 bases lay in between. The full variable domain, with the rest looked up from reference TRBV2 and TRBJ2-7, is EPEVTQTPSHQVTQMGQEVILRCVPISNHLYFYWYRQILGQKVEFLVSFYNNEISEKSEIFDDQFSVERPDGSNFTLKIRSTKLEDSAMYFCASSPMLDYEQYFGPGTRLTVT.

This clone has just a few counts. V and J are TRBV28 and TRBJ1-2, with 7 bases that match TRBD1. Germline lookup yields CDR1 MDHEN and CDR2 SYDVKM. The V and J ends lost 3 bases and 8 bases, in that order; junction bases with no gene match: 6. This CDR3 contains 13 residues. The CDR3 spells CASSLRTGGGYTF. CDR3 coding DNA: TGTGCCAGCAGTTTGCGGACAGGTGGCGGCTACACCTTC.

The rearrangement links TRBV30 to TRBJ2-3; weak D call: TRBD1 (6 bases). The CDR3 contains 13 residues. V was pared by 2 bases and J by 3 bases, with 9 bases between. Germline loops: CDR1 GTSNPN, CDR2 SVGIG (reference sequence). The chain's CDR3 is CAWSTQGTDTQYF. In nucleotides, the CDR3 is TGTGCCTGGAGTACTCAGGGGACAGATACGCAGTATTTT.

The V call is TRBV9, the J call TRBJ2-5; no clear D gene. Germline V gene lookup returns CDR1 SGDLS and CDR2 YYNGEE. The CDR3 covers 15 residues. V lost 0 bases to trimming and J lost 5 bases, with 14 bases between them. The DNA for the CDR3 is TGTGCCAGCAGCGTAGGTCCCTCTCCGCGGGAGACCCAGTACTTC. Amino acids: CASSVGPSPRETQYF.

The chain recombines TRBV9 with TRBJ2-3, with D possibly TRBD2 on 6 matching bases. The V and J ends lost 3 bases and 4 bases respectively, with 18 bases between them. Germline loops: CDR1 SGDLS, CDR2 YYNGEE. This CDR3 is built from 16 residues. Written as DNA, the CDR3 is TGTGCCAGCAGCGCCGGGGACTTCAGATTCTCAGATACGCAGTATTTT. Translating gives CASSAGDFRFSDTQYF.